Below, one TCR beta chain is given with its context. In the original processing: Reference gene primer amplification in the assay estimated nucleated cell counts. TCRdb's copy holds only in-frame clones and misses some; the assay was immunoSEQ multiplex PCR. The D gene and trimming were derived from the DNA, and the V and J assignments and clone size from that table. The repertoire consists of about 170,000 clones, with about four fifths occurring once and the leading ten covering approximately 10%. The data were obtained in a study of blood T cell repertoires in COVID-19. Study-wide context: COVID-19 samples from acute and convalescent phases originated in the United States, Italy and Spain. From T cells, B-cell-depleted T cells, or PBMCs came the material, which was cDNA or gDNA.

The CDR3 is made up of 15 amino acids. Between the trimmed V and J ends, which lost 6 bases and 8 bases, there was a span of 19 bases. Germline assignment: CDR1 KGHSH and CDR2 LQKENI. The receptor comes from a man in his sixties or seventies with active or convalescent COVID-19. The V and J genes are TRBV18 and TRBJ1-4; no clear D gene. Sample: peripheral blood. CDR3 coding DNA: TGTGCCAGCTCCCGAGAGGCGGGGATCGGCGAAAAACTGTTTTTT. It encodes CASSREAGIGEKLFF.